This T cell receptor beta chain emerged from a study of T cells in Graves' hyperthyroidism and ophthalmopathy. Overall study: Prior to any treatment, at the point of initial diagnosis, peripheral blood was collected. Whole-study results and caveats: Onset of ophthalmopathy came a median roughly 6 months after the model predicted it.

Ten or more counts support this clonotype. Its target is unknown. Germline V gene lookup returns CDR1 SEHNR and CDR2 FQNEAQ (reference sequence). This CDR3 is 15 amino acids long. V shed 5 bases and J 3 bases; nucleotides not matched to a gene: 7. TCR beta CDR3 sequences were amplified from RNA transcripts. Using the HTBI primer set, a first-round RT-PCR was run on the TCR CDR3. Each CDR3 protein gets one entry after TCRdb re-called the multiplex PCR reads with MiXCR. The sample lists 500,000 to 750,000 distinct CDR3 sequences; 15% to 18% were seen once. Sequencing was done on a sample of blood. The chain employs TRBV7-9 and TRBJ2-7; 10 bases line up with TRBD1. This clonotype was sampled from a woman aged 25 to 39 with Graves' hyperthyroidism. The CDR3: CASSLPGTGDYEQYF. CDR3 nucleotides: TGTGCCAGCAGCCTACCTGGGACAGGGGACTACGAGCAGTACTTC.